A single sample gave rise to the 18 T cell receptor beta chains below, sequenced in a study of T-cell reconstitution after alpha-beta-depleted transplantation in children. A library of TCRbeta sequences, prepared with unique molecular identifiers, was generated. TCRdb itself ran the PCR reads through MiXCR, one entry per CDR3 protein. Among 350,000 to 450,000 distinct CDR3 sequences listed, roughly 21% were seen once. This specimen consisted of PBMCs from the stem cell graft donor, obtained from the stem cell graft. The receptors shown here come from a human donor who donated a stem cell graft to a child with acute myeloid leukemia.

The sample holds many counts of this clonotype. The chain couples TRBV20-1 to TRBJ1-1; D call uncertain. Looked up from germline, CDR1 is DFQATT and CDR2 is SNEGSKA (reference sequence). V dropped 4 bases and J dropped 8 bases, with 11 bases sitting between them. The CDR3 has 11 residues. For the CDR3, the DNA is TGCAGTGCTACCGATCTCGAGGAAGCTTTCTTT. Its translation is CSATDLEEAFF.

This clonotype was counted a few times. V usage is TRBV20-1 and J usage is TRBJ2-1; TRBD2 aligns across 8 bases. The CDR3 runs 14 residues. Germline V lookup: CDR1 DFQATT, CDR2 SNEGSKA (reference sequence). Trimming at V came to 6 bases and at J to 7 bases, leaving 11 bases not matched to a gene. The CDR3 reads CSAPPSGRGNEQFF. The CDR3 DNA sequence: TGCAGTGCCCCCCCCAGCGGGAGAGGGAATGAGCAGTTCTTC.

This clonotype came up many times. The genes are TRBV29-1 and TRBJ1-1; the D is unclear. The germline V gene has CDR1 SQVTM and CDR2 ANQGSEA. The CDR3 spans 13 residues. The V end was cut by 3 bases, the J end by 0 bases, with 8 bases between. For the CDR3, the DNA is TGCAGCGTTGAGGGCAGAATGAACACTGAAGCTTTCTTT. Residues: CSVEGRMNTEAFF.

In this sample, this clonotype turned up many times. This chain uses TRBV20-1 with TRBJ2-7, with 12 nucleotides matching TRBD2. V lost 5 bases to trimming and J lost 1 base; unmatched junction nucleotides: 6. Germline assignment: CDR1 DFQATT and CDR2 SNEGSKA (reference sequence). The CDR3 has 15 amino acids. The CDR3 DNA sequence: TGCAGTGCTTCCCGACTAGCGGGAGTATCCTACGAGCAGTACTTC. The encoded protein is CSASRLAGVSYEQYF.

The J gene is TRBJ2-7, the V gene TRBV4-3; D might be TRBD1 or TRBD2, each matching 5 bases. Between the trimmed V and J ends, which lost 1 base and 1 base, there was a span of 11 bases. The CDR3 sequence is 15 residues long. From germline, CDR1 is LGHNA and CDR2 YSLEER. This chain's CDR3 is CASSQGVGRSYEQYF. The CDR3 DNA reads as TGCGCCAGCAGCCAAGGGGTGGGACGGTCCTACGAGCAGTACTTC.

This clonotype was seen only a few times. This chain connects TRBV7-9 to TRBJ2-1; the D call may be TRBD1 or TRBD2 (5 bases each). The CDR3 loop spans 14 amino acids. V lost 5 bases, J lost 2 bases, and 10 bases lay in between. CDR1 and CDR2 (germline): SEHNR, FQNEAQ (reference sequence). CDR3 sequence: CASSLRDPYNEQFF. CDR3 DNA: TGTGCCAGCAGCCTCCGGGACCCCTACAATGAGCAGTTCTTC.

The V and J genes are TRBV3-1 and TRBJ2-2; 8 bases fit TRBD2. Germline V gene sequence: CDR1 LGHDT, CDR2 YNNKEL (reference sequence). J lost 3 bases, V lost 4 bases, and 7 bases had no gene match. The CDR3 is 16 residues long. CDR3 nucleotide sequence: TGTGCCAGCAGCCTAACTAGCGGCCGGGACACCGGGGAGCTGTTTTTT. This encodes CASSLTSGRDTGELFF. The whole variable domain, filled in from reference TRBV3-1 and TRBJ2-2, reads DTAVSQTPKYLVTQMGNDKSIKCEQNLGHDTMYWYKQDSKKFLKIMFSYNNKELIINETVPNRFSPKSPDKAHLNLHINSLELGDSAVYFCASSLTSGRDTGELFFGEGSRLTVL.

Many counts were recorded for this clonotype. The gene calls are TRBV12-3 or TRBV12-4 and TRBJ1-2; 7 positions agree with TRBD1. The CDR3 runs to 14 residues. V lost 3 bases to trimming and J lost 3 bases; unmatched junction nucleotides: 4. The CDR3 sequence: CASSFDRVYYGYTF. The CDR3 DNA sequence: TGTGCCAGCAGTTTTGACAGGGTCTACTATGGCTACACCTTC.

The chain couples TRBV5-5 to TRBJ1-2; D remains unclear. The CDR3 extends over 16 amino acids. Germline CDR1 and CDR2: SGHKS and YYEKEE (reference sequence). Trimming removed 5 bases at V and 3 bases at J, with 20 bases between. CDR3 sequence reads: CASSQTPTPGDYGYTF. CDR3 sequence (DNA): TGTGCCAGCAGTCAAACCCCTACTCCGGGAGACTATGGCTACACCTTC.

The chain recombines TRBV12-3 or TRBV12-4 with TRBJ2-1, with D maybe TRBD2 (6 bases). The V end lost 3 bases, the J end lost 9 bases, and 18 bases lay between the germline ends. There are 15 residues in the CDR3. CDR3 nucleotide sequence: TGTGCCAGCAGTTTGGAGGAGGGCCTATCGGGTGAGCAGTTCTTC. This codes for CASSLEEGLSGEQFF.

Many counts were recorded for this clonotype. The genes are TRBV5-1 and TRBJ2-1; no reliable D call. Trimming stripped 1 base from V and 0 bases from J, with 8 bases between. Germline values: CDR1 SGHRS, CDR2 YFSETQ. The CDR3 consists of 15 residues. This CDR3 is CASSLNSFSYNEQFF. The CDR3 DNA reads TGCGCCAGCAGCTTGAATTCTTTCTCCTACAATGAGCAGTTCTTC.

This clonotype was seen repeatedly, ten times or more. V is TRBV12-3 or TRBV12-4 and J is TRBJ2-1, with D possibly TRBD2 on 5 matching bases. Deletions cut 0 bases from V and 4 bases from J, with 13 bases between. This CDR3 has 16 residues. The CDR3 here is CASSLALAGPYNEQFF. Here the CDR3 DNA reads TGTGCCAGCAGTTTAGCGCTAGCAGGACCTTACAATGAGCAGTTCTTC.

The chain has TRBV20-1 and TRBJ2-7; maybe TRBD1 (6 bases). This CDR3 region has 13 residues. V lost 0 bases and J 2 bases, leaving 8 bases between the germline ends. Per germline, CDR1 DFQATT and CDR2 SNEGSKA (reference sequence). The CDR3 nucleotides read TGCAGTGCTAGAGAATGGACAGCCTACGAGCAGTACTTC. Its translation: CSAREWTAYEQYF.

This clonotype came up many times. The rearrangement uses TRBV12-3 or TRBV12-4 and TRBJ2-1; 7 nucleotides agree with TRBD2. The ends lost 6 bases at V and 10 bases at J; junction bases unmatched: 3. CDR3 length equals 11 residues. The CDR3 is CASRPAGEQFF. The CDR3 DNA reads TGTGCCAGCAGGCCAGCGGGAGAGCAGTTCTTC.

The gene calls are TRBV3-1 and TRBJ2-2; D gene ambiguous. The ends were cut back, 7 bases at V and 4 bases at J, with 4 bases in the middle. Looked up from germline, CDR1 is LGHDT and CDR2 is YNNKEL (reference sequence). The CDR3 is made up of 11 amino acids. The CDR3 is CASMSTGELFF. For the CDR3, the DNA is TGTGCCAGCATGAGCACCGGGGAGCTGTTTTTT.

Many counts were recorded for this clonotype. The chain joins TRBV20-1 to TRBJ1-1; D is undetermined. The CDR3 totals 15 residues. The V end was cut by 0 bases, the J end by 0 bases, with 11 bases between. Germline CDR1 DFQATT, CDR2 SNEGSKA (reference sequence). CDR3 sequence (DNA): TGCAGTGCTAGAGATATTTCCCCCATGAACACTGAAGCTTTCTTT. The encoded protein is CSARDISPMNTEAFF.

This clonotype was recorded at least ten times. The chain has TRBV20-1 and TRBJ2-1; 11 bases line up with TRBD2. With 1 base clipped from V and 6 bases from J, the junction kept 8 bases outside the gene matches. The germline V gene encodes CDR1 DFQATT and CDR2 SNEGSKA (reference sequence). The CDR3 covers 16 residues. The CDR3 coding sequence is TGCAGTGCTAGAGGGTTAGCGGGAGGGTATCCCAATGAGCAGTTCTTC. It translates to CSARGLAGGYPNEQFF.

Notes on this clonotype: Just one base apart from a much larger clone, this may be a read error. The chain uses TRBV20-1 and TRBJ2-7; the match to TRBD2 covers 14 bases. Germline CDR1 reads DFQATT; CDR2 reads SNEGSKA (reference sequence). The CDR3 spans 16 residues. For the CDR3, the DNA is TGCGGTGCTAGGCGACTAGCGGGAGGGGTTTTGTACGAGCAGTACTTC. It yields the protein CGARRLAGGVLYEQYF.